The next 29 T cell receptor beta chains were all read from a single sample in a study of T cells in Graves' hyperthyroidism and ophthalmopathy. RNA transcripts yielded amplified TCR beta CDR3 regions. The HTBI primer set drove a first-round RT-PCR of the TCR CDR3. From the multiplex PCR reads, TCRdb called clonotypes with MiXCR, one entry per CDR3 protein. Of 250,000 or so distinct CDR3 sequences listed, 12% to 15% were seen once; the top ten hold 30% to 35%. The source material was blood. These receptors originate from a woman aged 45 to 65 with Graves' hyperthyroidism that later progressed to Graves' ophthalmopathy.

This chain uses TRBV5-8 with TRBJ1-6, with D maybe TRBD1 (5 bases). V lost 0 bases, J lost 0 bases, and 10 bases lay in between. CDR3 length: 17 residues. Germline CDR1 is SGHTS and CDR2 is YDEGEE. DNA of the CDR3: TGTGCCAGCAGCTTGGATGGGACGAGCTCCTATAATTCACCCCTCCACTTT. The encoded protein is CASSLDGTSSYNSPLHF.

The V and J genes are TRBV11-3 and TRBJ1-6, with D perhaps matching TRBD1 (6 bases). This CDR3 contains 13 residues. Trimming removed 5 bases from V and 8 bases from J, with 10 bases in between. Germline CDR1 is SGHNT and CDR2 is YENEEA. CDR3 DNA sequence: TGTGCCAGCAGCCTAAACAGGGATTCACCCCTCCACTTT. Translation gives CASSLNRDSPLHF. The full variable domain, in which reference TRBV11-3 and TRBJ1-6 provide the parts outside the CDR3, is EAGVVQSPRYKIIEKKQPVAFWCNPISGHNTLYWYLQNLGQGPELLIRYENEEAVDDSQLPKDRFSAERLKGVDSTLKIQPAELGDSAVYLCASSLNRDSPLHFGNGTRLTVT.

This clonotype was observed at least ten times. The chain carries TRBV27 and TRBJ2-2, with a possible D match to TRBD2 (5 bases). The CDR3 runs 15 residues. Per germline, CDR1 MNHEY and CDR2 SMNVEV (reference sequence). Trimming stripped 5 bases from V and 4 bases from J, with 14 bases between. CDR3 coding DNA: TGTGCCAGCAGTACACTAGTCTCACCCACCGGGGAGCTGTTTTTT. As protein: CASSTLVSPTGELFF.

This clonotype has at least ten counts. The chain carries TRBV2 and TRBJ1-2; 7 bases agree with TRBD1. The V gene's germline CDR1 is SNHLY and CDR2 FYNNEI. The ends lost 7 bases at V and 8 bases at J; junction bases unmatched: 13. This CDR3 has 14 residues. In DNA form, the CDR3 reads TGTGCCAGCAACGGCAATACAGGGGCGTTAGGCTACACCTTC. Its translation: CASNGNTGALGYTF.

As to this clonotype: A single base separates this from a much larger clone, so it may be a read error. V usage is TRBV28 and J usage is TRBJ2-7, with 8 bases fitting TRBD2. Germline V CDR1 and CDR2: MDHEN, SYDVKM. The CDR3 totals 16 residues. Trimming cost V 3 bases and J 2 bases; bases outside gene matches: 9. CDR3 coding DNA: TGTGCCAGCAGTTTGGGTCTGTTAGCGGGACCCTACGAGCAGTACTTC. Its translation: CASSLGLLAGPYEQYF.

There are many counts of this clonotype. The CDR3 region has the DNA TGTGCCAGCAGTTTTCAGGGGGCGCGCGGCAATCAGCCCCAGCATTTT. It translates to CASSFQGARGNQPQHF. This sequence joins TRBV28 and TRBJ1-5; 8 bases fit TRBD1. The length of the CDR3 is 16 residues. Germline V gene lookup returns CDR1 MDHEN and CDR2 SYDVKM. V was pared by 3 bases and J by 2 bases, with 6 bases of the junction left unmatched.

Notes on this clonotype: With a much larger clone just one base away, this may be a read error. The rearrangement uses TRBV7-2 and TRBJ2-7, with 9 positions matching TRBD1. CDR1 and CDR2 (germline): SGHTA, FQGNSA. This CDR3 spans 16 amino acids. The CDR3 DNA is TGTGCCAGCAGCGCCCCGGGACAGGGAAGCTCCTACGAGCAGCACTTC. This encodes CASSAPGQGSSYEQHF.

This chain uses TRBV2 with TRBJ2-3; possibly TRBD2 for D (7 bases). V was cut by 7 bases and J by 2 bases, with 19 bases left in between. This CDR3 is 16 amino acids long. Germline V gene data show CDR1 as SNHLY and CDR2 as FYNNEI. The CDR3 sequence: CASKRGGRTDTDTQYF. The CDR3 nucleotides read TGTGCCAGCAAAAGGGGGGGGCGCACCGACACAGATACGCAGTATTTT.

This clonotype came up many times. The chain links TRBV18 to TRBJ2-1; TRBD2 aligns across 12 bases. The CDR3 contains 15 residues. The V gene's germline CDR1 is KGHSH and CDR2 LQKENI. V was pared by 5 bases and J by 6 bases, with 5 bases of the junction left unmatched. The CDR3 loop reads CASSAGLAGRNEQFF. Here the CDR3 DNA reads TGTGCCAGCTCAGCTGGACTAGCGGGACGCAATGAGCAGTTCTTC.

Note on this clonotype: A read error is possible here, since a much larger clone lies one base away. The chain carries TRBV19 and TRBJ2-7; D perhaps matches TRBD2 (6 bases). The CDR3 runs 14 residues. The germline gives CDR1 LNHDA, CDR2 SQIVND (reference sequence). CDR3 DNA: TGTGACAGTAGTCCCGGGAGCGTTTCCTACGAGCAGTACTTC. Protein: CDSSPGSVSYEQYF.

This clonotype was detected many times. The chain employs TRBV7-2 and TRBJ2-2; the D gene is possibly TRBD2 (7 bases). The CDR3 runs to 15 residues. Trimming shortened V by 3 bases and J by 3 bases, and 11 bases separated the two germline ends. Germline CDR1 SGHTA, CDR2 FQGNSA. The CDR3 is CASSFRGGDTGELFF. CDR3 nucleotide sequence: TGTGCCAGCAGCTTCCGAGGGGGGGACACCGGGGAGCTGTTTTTT.

This chain connects TRBV10-3 to TRBJ1-1, with 8 positions matching TRBD1. V shed 4 bases, J shed 11 bases, and the junction held 12 bases outside the gene matches. The CDR3 contains 14 residues. Per germline, CDR1 ENHRY and CDR2 SYGVKD. The CDR3 bases are TGTGCCATCAGTGCTGGGACAGGCCTTCAGGAGGCTTTCTTT. Translating it yields CAISAGTGLQEAFF.

This clonotype was found many times. This chain joins TRBV9 and TRBJ2-7; D gene ambiguous. Germline V gives CDR1 SGDLS, CDR2 YYNGEE. The CDR3 runs to 13 residues. V lost 1 base to trimming and J lost 2 bases, with 7 bases between them. For the CDR3, the DNA is TGTGCCAGCAGCGTAACGGGCACCTACGAGCAGTACTTC. Protein sequence: CASSVTGTYEQYF.

The rearrangement joins TRBV3-1 to TRBJ2-1, with 7 bases lining up with TRBD2. The germline gives CDR1 LGHDT, CDR2 YNNKEL (reference sequence). The CDR3 sequence is 15 residues long. With 0 bases clipped from V and 7 bases from J, the junction kept 6 bases outside the gene matches. The CDR3 region has the DNA TGTGCCAGCAGCCAAGATCAGGGAGGGCCAAATGAGCAGTTCTTC. Protein: CASSQDQGGPNEQFF.

This clonotype was counted many times. The rearrangement links TRBV7-3 to TRBJ1-1; D possibly corresponds to TRBD1 (6 bases). The V end lost 5 bases, the J end lost 5 bases, and 12 bases lay between the germline ends. CDR3 length equals 13 residues. Germline V gives CDR1 SGHTA, CDR2 FQGTGA. The CDR3 region is CASSPGQRTEAFF. The CDR3, as DNA: TGTGCCAGCAGCCCCGGACAGCGAACTGAAGCTTTCTTT. Combining the CDR3 with reference TRBV7-3 and TRBJ1-1 gives the whole variable domain GAGVSQTPSNKVTEKGKYVELRCDPISGHTALYWYRQSLGQGPEFLIYFQGTGAADDSGLPNDRFFAVRPEGSVSTLKIQRTERGDSAVYLCASSPGQRTEAFFGQGTRLTVV.

This clonotype occurred many times. The rearrangement joins TRBV20-1 to TRBJ2-1; the match to TRBD2 covers 8 bases. The length of the CDR3 is 14 residues. Germline assignment: CDR1 DFQATT and CDR2 SNEGSKA (reference sequence). Trimming cost V 3 bases and J 0 bases; bases outside gene matches: 1. The CDR3 nucleotides are TGCAGTGCTAGGGCGGGAGGCTCCTACAATGAGCAGTTCTTC. Protein product: CSARAGGSYNEQFF.

This clonotype was observed many times. The chain's CDR3 is CASRDNDRVYGYTF. The CDR3 nucleotides are TGTGCCAGCCGGGACAACGACCGAGTCTATGGCTACACCTTC. This chain joins TRBV19 and TRBJ1-2, with D possibly matching TRBD1 (6 bases). CDR3 length: 14 amino acids. Germline CDR1 LNHDA, CDR2 SQIVND (reference sequence). Trimming pared 9 bases from V and 4 bases from J, leaving 18 bases between.

In this sample, this clonotype turned up many times. The V call is TRBV5-1, the J call TRBJ2-7; unclear D gene. The V gene's germline CDR1 is SGHRS and CDR2 YFSETQ. The CDR3 sequence is 15 residues long. V was cut by 0 bases and J by 3 bases, with 13 bases left in between. This CDR3 is CASSLEPGLVYEQYF. CDR3 DNA sequence: TGCGCCAGCAGCTTGGAACCAGGTCTTGTCTACGAGCAGTACTTC.

The CDR3 loop is CASSEAGWTSGLYNEQFF. The CDR3 nucleotides read TGTGCCAGCAGTGAAGCTGGTTGGACTAGCGGGCTCTACAATGAGCAGTTCTTC. The gene calls are TRBV2 and TRBJ2-1, with 11 positions matching TRBD2. Germline loops: CDR1 SNHLY, CDR2 FYNNEI. The CDR3 is made up of 18 amino acids. The V gene end was trimmed by 0 bases and the J gene end by 3 bases; junction bases not matched to a gene: 7.

Remarks on this clonotype: Likely a read error: the CDR3 ends without its conserved phenylalanine or tryptophan. The chain recombines TRBV28 with TRBJ2-5; TRBD2 might be the D (7 bases). V shed 8 bases and J shed 7 bases, with 26 bases lying between them. The CDR3 spans 16 residues. Germline V gives CDR1 MDHEN, CDR2 SYDVKM. The CDR3 sequence is CASGPTGGGGLRTQYL. In DNA form, the CDR3 reads TGTGCCAGCGGTCCGACCGGGGGCGGGGGACTCCGGACCCAGTACCTC.

The rearrangement links TRBV6-2 or TRBV6-3 to TRBJ2-1, with D unresolved. V lost 0 bases and J lost 0, with 9 bases in between. Germline values: CDR1 MNHEY, CDR2 SVGEGT. The CDR3 totals 16 residues. CDR3 sequence (DNA): TGTGCCAGCAGTTACTCGGGGTCGAGCTCCTACAATGAGCAGTTCTTC. It specifies CASSYSGSSSYNEQFF.

This clonotype was counted ten times or more. This sequence joins TRBV28 and TRBJ1-1; 10 nucleotides match TRBD1. With V trimmed by 5 bases and J by 5 bases, 11 bases remained unmatched. The length of the CDR3 is 16 residues. The germline V gene has CDR1 MDHEN and CDR2 SYDVKM. The DNA of the CDR3 is TGTGCCAGCAGTCGACTGACAGGGGGCTCAGGGACTGAAGCTTTCTTT. Residues: CASSRLTGGSGTEAFF.

This clonotype was seen many times. V and J are TRBV13 and TRBJ2-5, with 12 bases aligning to TRBD2. With 5 bases clipped from V and 4 bases from J, the junction kept 14 bases outside the gene matches. Per the germline V gene, CDR1 is PRHDT and CDR2 is FYEKMQ (reference sequence). The CDR3 runs to 18 residues. The CDR3 reads CASSPPTSGSLWRETQYF. CDR3 coding DNA: TGTGCCAGCAGCCCCCCGACTAGCGGGAGTCTGTGGCGAGAGACCCAGTACTTC. Full variable domain (outside the CDR3, taken from reference TRBV13 and TRBJ2-5): AAGVIQSPRHLIKEKRETATLKCYPIPRHDTVYWYQQGPGQDPQFLISFYEKMQSDKGSIPDRFSAQQFSDYHSELNMSSLELGDSALYFCASSPPTSGSLWRETQYFGPGTRLLVL.

In this sample, this clonotype turned up many times. The J gene is TRBJ2-7, the V gene TRBV5-1; D is uncertain. Trimming left V 3 bases short and J 0 bases short, with 7 bases between. There are 13 residues in the CDR3. Germline loops: CDR1 SGHRS, CDR2 YFSETQ. The DNA for the CDR3 is TGCGCCAGCAGCTGGGAACCCTCCTACGAGCAGTACTTC. Its protein is CASSWEPSYEQYF. Full variable domain (remainder filled in from reference TRBV5-1 and TRBJ2-7): KAGVTQTPRYLIKTRGQQVTLSCSPISGHRSVSWYQQTPGQGLQFLFEYFSETQRNKGNFPGRFSGRQFSNSRSEMNVSTLELGDSALYLCASSWEPSYEQYFGPGTRLTVT.

The chain recombines TRBV4-1 with TRBJ1-5; D possibly corresponds to TRBD1 (6 bases). CDR1 and CDR2 (germline): MGHRA, YSYEKL. The CDR3 spans 13 residues. The V gene lost 0 bases and the J gene lost 10 bases, with 10 bases spanning the gap. DNA of the CDR3: TGCGCCAGCAGCCAAGATCTTGGGACACCCCAGCATTTT. It yields the protein CASSQDLGTPQHF.

This chain uses TRBV19 with TRBJ1-4, with TRBD1 identical over 9 bases. CDR1 is LNHDA and CDR2 is SQIVND in the germline V gene (reference sequence). J gave up 8 bases and V 8 bases, and 12 bases lay outside the gene matches. CDR3 length equals 15 residues. CDR3 sequence: CASSNRGPLIEKLFF. CDR3 coding DNA: TGTGCCAGTTCAAACAGGGGGCCTCTAATCGAAAAACTGTTTTTT.

This clonotype was seen only a few times. The V and J genes are TRBV18 and TRBJ1-1; TRBD1 agrees at 8 bases. With V trimmed by 3 bases and J by 4 bases, 10 bases remained unmatched. The CDR3 totals 16 residues. Per germline, CDR1 KGHSH and CDR2 LQKENI. The CDR3 DNA reads TGTGCCAGCTCACCGCACCCTCCAGACAGGGGCACTGAAGCTTTCTTT. Protein product: CASSPHPPDRGTEAFF.

This clonotype was detected many times. The V gene is TRBV11-3, the J gene TRBJ2-5; maybe TRBD1 (5 bases). From germline, CDR1 is SGHNT and CDR2 YENEEA. The CDR3 is 16 amino acids. Trimming took 7 bases from V and 3 from J, leaving 21 bases between them. CDR3 region: CASTVRALQGKETQYF. CDR3 bases: TGTGCCAGCACCGTCCGGGCTCTTCAGGGCAAAGAGACCCAGTACTTC.

This clonotype was counted at least ten times. This chain connects TRBV2 to TRBJ2-1; TRBD2 agrees at 9 bases. CDR1 SNHLY and CDR2 FYNNEI come from the germline V gene. The length of the CDR3 is 15 residues. The junction had 7 bases not matched to a gene; V was cut back by 2 bases and J by 8 bases. Here the CDR3 DNA reads TGTGCCAGCAGTGAAAGGGCGACTAGCGGAGATGAGCAGTTCTTC. Encoded protein: CASSERATSGDEQFF.